This TCR beta chain derives from a study of blood T cell repertoires in COVID-19. Overall study: PBMCs, B-cell-depleted T cells, or T cells provided the cDNA or gDNA that made up the material.

Turning to this clone: Given a much more abundant clone one base away, this may be a read error.

Germline V gene sequence: CDR1 SGHNT, CDR2 YENEEA. The germline V and J ends were trimmed by 4 bases and 2 bases, with 4 bases remaining between them. The CDR3 spans 12 residues. The authors' processing: From reference gene primer amplification, estimates of nucleated cell counts were derived. This table comes from immunoSEQ multiplex PCR, and its TCRdb copy is limited to in-frame clones, with some not included. Clone size and V and J calls were adopted from that table, with D and trimming inferred from the DNA. The sample shows 150,000 to 200,000 clones, roughly three quarters of them seen only once.

The sequencing sample was made of peripheral blood. The rearrangement links TRBV11-3 to TRBJ2-3; unclear D gene. The sequence was collected from a woman between 45 and 60 years old with active or convalescent COVID-19. As DNA, the CDR3 is TGTGCCAGCAGCTCAAACACAGATACGCAGTATTTT. Translating it yields CASSSNTDTQYF.